Below, 9 T cell receptor beta chains from the same sample are listed, as sequenced in a study of cytomegalovirus exposure and HLA in healthy donors. In the PCR, 60 Vbeta and 13 Jbeta primers were used. Data came from immunoSEQ multiplex PCR; TCRdb stores just in-frame clones and leaves some out. Among fewer than 350,000 clones listed, about 87% were seen once. The sample comprised PBMCs. The receptors come from a woman between 18 and 29 years old in good health and CMV-seronegative.

The genes are TRBV15 and TRBJ1-5; 8 nucleotides align to TRBD1. Losses at the gene ends were 0 bases for V and 6 bases for J; bases not matched to a gene: 4. Germline CDR1 and CDR2: LNHNV and YYDKDF (reference sequence). This CDR3 contains 15 residues. The CDR3 spells CATSRDRGRGQPQHF. The CDR3 DNA reads TGTGCCACCAGCAGAGACAGGGGGCGAGGTCAGCCCCAGCATTTT.

This chain links TRBV10-3 with TRBJ2-5, with 9 bases aligning to TRBD2. Germline CDR1 reads ENHRY; CDR2 reads SYGVKD. This CDR3 is built from 15 residues. J was trimmed by 0 bases and V by 10 bases; bases with no gene match: 9. The CDR3 spells CATASGVNYQETQYF. The CDR3 DNA reads TGTGCCACCGCTAGCGGGGTGAACTACCAAGAGACCCAGTACTTC.

The chain joins TRBV18 to TRBJ2-7; maybe TRBD2 (6 bases). Germline CDR1 is KGHSH and CDR2 is LQKENI. Trimming pared 3 bases from V and 4 bases from J, leaving 7 bases between. The CDR3 sequence is 12 residues long. The CDR3 region is CASSPAGYEQYF. DNA for the CDR3: TGTGCCAGCTCACCGGCGGGGTACGAGCAGTACTTC.

The chain links TRBV15 to TRBJ2-1, with 11 bases aligning to TRBD1. V gave up 5 bases and J gave up 8 bases; unmatched junction bases: 8. This CDR3 contains 15 residues. Germline CDR1 reads LNHNV; CDR2 reads YYDKDF (reference sequence). CDR3 amino acids: CATSRRDRGRDEQFF. The CDR3 DNA is TGTGCCACCAGCCGAAGGGACAGGGGGAGGGATGAGCAGTTCTTC. The full variable domain, completed using reference TRBV15 and TRBJ2-1, is DAMVIQNPRYQVTQFGKPVTLSCSQTLNHNVMYWYQQKSSQAPKLLFHYYDKDFNNEADTPDNFQSRRPNTSFCFLDIRSPGLGDTAMYLCATSRRDRGRDEQFFGPGTRLTVL.

The chain employs TRBV18 and TRBJ2-2; D remains ambiguous. CDR1 and CDR2 from the germline V gene are KGHSH and LQKENI. The CDR3 has 15 amino acids. The V end was cut by 6 bases, the J end by 2 bases, with 13 bases between. CDR3 sequence reads: CASSPSAPNTGELFF. The CDR3 DNA follows: TGTGCCAGCTCCCCAAGCGCCCCAAACACCGGGGAGCTGTTTTTT. Drawing the rest from reference TRBV18 and TRBJ2-2, the complete variable domain is NAGVMQNPRHLVRRRGQEARLRCSPMKGHSHVYWYRQLPEEGLKFMVYLQKENIIDESGMPKERFSAEFPKEGPSILRIQQVVRGDSAAYFCASSPSAPNTGELFFGEGSRLTVL.

This chain joins TRBV10-3 and TRBJ1-4, with TRBD1 identical over 8 bases. This CDR3 comprises 14 residues. V trimming: 6 bases; J trimming: 7 bases; junction bases outside the gene matches: 7. CDR1 is ENHRY and CDR2 is SYGVKD in the germline V gene. The chain's CDR3 is CAIRSDRGGEKLFF. In nucleotides, the CDR3 is TGTGCCATCAGGAGTGACAGGGGAGGTGAAAAACTGTTTTTT.

This chain joins TRBV2 and TRBJ2-6; 7 nucleotides line up with TRBD1. The germline V gene encodes CDR1 SNHLY and CDR2 FYNNEI. After removal of 6 bases from V and 4 bases from J, the junction contained 3 bases not matched to a gene. The length of the CDR3 is 14 residues. CDR3 amino acids: CASRDRSGANVLTF. The DNA for the CDR3 is TGTGCCAGCAGGGACAGGTCCGGGGCCAACGTCCTGACTTTC.

V and J are TRBV19 and TRBJ2-5; TRBD1 aligns across 8 bases. Losses at the gene ends were 2 bases for V and 3 bases for J; bases not matched to a gene: 2. The CDR3 spans 14 residues. Germline V lookup: CDR1 LNHDA, CDR2 SQIVND (reference sequence). The CDR3 DNA is TGTGCCAGTAGTATACGGACAGGGAAAGAGACCCAGTACTTC. Residues: CASSIRTGKETQYF. Full variable domain (missing parts from reference TRBV19 and TRBJ2-5): DGGITQSPKYLFRKEGQNVTLSCEQNLNHDAMYWYRQDPGQGLRLIYYSQIVNDFQKGDIAEGYSVSREKKESFPLTVTSAQKNPTAFYLCASSIRTGKETQYFGPGTRLLVL.

This clone was detected once. This sequence joins TRBV7-9 and TRBJ1-1, with D hard to call. The ends were cut back, 6 bases at V and 3 bases at J, with 8 bases in the middle. The CDR3 has 12 residues. Germline V lookup: CDR1 SEHNR, CDR2 FQNEAQ (reference sequence). CDR3: CASRLVYTEAFF. The CDR3 DNA is TGTGCCAGCAGGCTAGTTTACACTGAAGCTTTCTTT.